This TCR beta chain was documented in a study of glioma-infiltrating T cells. The overall study: Low-grade gliomas were grade II; glioblastomas were grade IV at initial diagnosis. General study findings and limits: CDR3 overlap between tissue and blood was very small.

The length of the CDR3 is 14 residues. Deletions cut 4 bases from V and 2 bases from J, with 9 bases between. Germline V gene lookup returns CDR1 MDHEN and CDR2 SYDVKM. This clonotype was seen a handful of times. Its target is unknown. TCR alpha and beta CDR3 regions were amplified from RNA using iRepertoire nested multiplex PCR. For one-step reverse transcription and amplification, roughly 95-450 ng of tissue mRNA or PBMC total RNA was used. Each CDR3 protein gets one entry after TCRdb re-called the multiplex PCR reads with MiXCR. This sample has a few hundred thousand distinct CDR3 sequences, with 41% found just once.

Input material: glioma tissue, nonneoplastic brain tissue, or PBMCs (not recorded which). The receptor was derived from a human donor with low-grade glioma or glioblastoma, undergoing nonglioma brain surgery, or in good health (not recorded which). J is TRBJ1-3 and V is TRBV28, with D unclear. The CDR3 coding sequence is TGTGCCAGCAGTTGGGTAGGGACTGGAAACACCATATATTTT. This sequence encodes CASSWVGTGNTIYF. The full variable domain, its missing parts supplied by reference TRBV28 and TRBJ1-3, is DVKVTQSSRYLVKRTGEKVFLECVQDMDHENMFWYRQDPGLGLRLIYFSYDVKMKEKGDIPEGYSVSREKKERFSLILESASTNQTSMYLCASSWVGTGNTIYFGEGSWLTVV.